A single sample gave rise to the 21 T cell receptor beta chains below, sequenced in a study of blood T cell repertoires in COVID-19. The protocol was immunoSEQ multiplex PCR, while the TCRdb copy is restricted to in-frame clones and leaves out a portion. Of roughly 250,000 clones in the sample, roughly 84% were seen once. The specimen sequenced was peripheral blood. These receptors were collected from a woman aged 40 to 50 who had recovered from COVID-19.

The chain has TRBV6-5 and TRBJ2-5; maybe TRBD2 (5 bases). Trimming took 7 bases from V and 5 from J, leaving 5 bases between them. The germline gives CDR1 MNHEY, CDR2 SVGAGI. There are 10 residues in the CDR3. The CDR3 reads CASTGETQYF. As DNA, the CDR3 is TGTGCCAGCACGGGGGAGACCCAGTACTTC.

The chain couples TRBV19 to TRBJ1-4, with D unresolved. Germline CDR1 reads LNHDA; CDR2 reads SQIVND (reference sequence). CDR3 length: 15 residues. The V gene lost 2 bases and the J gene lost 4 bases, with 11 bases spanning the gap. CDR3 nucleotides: TGTGCCAGTAGTATATCGGGATCCTTTAATGAAAAACTGTTTTTT. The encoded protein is CASSISGSFNEKLFF.

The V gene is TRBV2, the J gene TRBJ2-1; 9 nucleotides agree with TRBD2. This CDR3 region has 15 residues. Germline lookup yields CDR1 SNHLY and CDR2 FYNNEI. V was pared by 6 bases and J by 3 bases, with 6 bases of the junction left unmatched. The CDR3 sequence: CASSLERGVYNEQFF. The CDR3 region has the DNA TGTGCCAGCAGCTTGGAGCGGGGGGTCTACAATGAGCAGTTCTTC.

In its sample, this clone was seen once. CDR3 in amino acids: CASSPPGRGRGYTF. The CDR3 region has the DNA TGTGCCAGCAGTCCTCCCGGGAGGGGTCGCGGCTACACCTTC. The gene calls are TRBV28 and TRBJ1-2; D is possibly TRBD1 (5 bases). V was cut by 5 bases and J by 8 bases, with 18 bases left in between. CDR3 length: 14 residues. The germline CDR1 and CDR2 sequences are MDHEN and SYDVKM.

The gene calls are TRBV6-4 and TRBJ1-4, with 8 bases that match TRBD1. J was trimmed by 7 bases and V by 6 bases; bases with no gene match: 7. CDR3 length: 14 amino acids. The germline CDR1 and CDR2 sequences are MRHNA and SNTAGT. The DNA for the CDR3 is TGTGCCAGCAGCCCACAGGGGGGATTTGAAAAACTGTTTTTT. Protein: CASSPQGGFEKLFF.

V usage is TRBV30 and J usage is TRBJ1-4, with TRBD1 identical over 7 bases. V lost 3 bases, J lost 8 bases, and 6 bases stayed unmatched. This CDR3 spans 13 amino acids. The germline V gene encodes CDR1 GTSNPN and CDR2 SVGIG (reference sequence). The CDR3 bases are TGTGCCTGGAGCTTAGGGGGCGTAGAAAAACTGTTTTTT. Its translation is CAWSLGGVEKLFF.

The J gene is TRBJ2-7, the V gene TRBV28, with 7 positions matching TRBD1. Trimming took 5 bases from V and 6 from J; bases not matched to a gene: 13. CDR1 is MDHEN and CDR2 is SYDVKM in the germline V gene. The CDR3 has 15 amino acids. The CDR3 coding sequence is TGTGCCAGCAGTCTGCTCGACAGGGATCCCGTCGAGCAGTACTTC. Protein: CASSLLDRDPVEQYF.

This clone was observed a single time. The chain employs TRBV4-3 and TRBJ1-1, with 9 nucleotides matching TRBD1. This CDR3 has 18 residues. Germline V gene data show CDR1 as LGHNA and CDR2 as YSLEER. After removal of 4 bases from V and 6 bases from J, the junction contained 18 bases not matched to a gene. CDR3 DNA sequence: TGCGCCAGCAGCCTTCGAGTCCAATTCCGGGACAGGGACTCTGAAGCTTTCTTT. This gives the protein CASSLRVQFRDRDSEAFF.

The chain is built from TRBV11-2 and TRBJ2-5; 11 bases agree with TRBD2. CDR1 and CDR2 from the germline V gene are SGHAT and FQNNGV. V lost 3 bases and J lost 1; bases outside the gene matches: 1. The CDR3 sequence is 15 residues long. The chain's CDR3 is CASSLTSGVQETQYF. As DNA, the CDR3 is TGTGCCAGCAGCTTGACTAGCGGGGTCCAAGAGACCCAGTACTTC. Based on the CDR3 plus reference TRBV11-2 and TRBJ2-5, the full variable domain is EAGVAQSPRYKIIEKRQSVAFWCNPISGHATLYWYQQILGQGPKLLIQFQNNGVVDDSQLPKDRFSAERLKGVDSTLKIQPAKLEDSAVYLCASSLTSGVQETQYFGPGTRLLVL.

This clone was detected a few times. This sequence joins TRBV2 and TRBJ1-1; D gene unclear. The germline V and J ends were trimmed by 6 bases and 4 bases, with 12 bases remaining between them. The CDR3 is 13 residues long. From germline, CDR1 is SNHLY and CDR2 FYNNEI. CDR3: CASSLGVGTEAFF. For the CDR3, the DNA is TGTGCCAGCAGCCTCGGGGTGGGCACTGAAGCTTTCTTT.

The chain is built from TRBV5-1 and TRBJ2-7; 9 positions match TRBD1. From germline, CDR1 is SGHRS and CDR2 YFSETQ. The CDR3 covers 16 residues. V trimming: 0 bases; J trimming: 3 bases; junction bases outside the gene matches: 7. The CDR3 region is CASSLAPDRGDYEQYF. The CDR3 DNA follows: TGCGCCAGCAGCTTGGCCCCCGACAGGGGGGACTACGAGCAGTACTTC.

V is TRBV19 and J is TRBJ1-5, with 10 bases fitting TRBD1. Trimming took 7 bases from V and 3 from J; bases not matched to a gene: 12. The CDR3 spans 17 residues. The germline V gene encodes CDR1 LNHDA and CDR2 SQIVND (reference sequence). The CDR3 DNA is TGTGCCAGTACTAGAAAGGGACAGGGGTCGAACAATCAGCCCCAGCATTTT. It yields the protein CASTRKGQGSNNQPQHF.

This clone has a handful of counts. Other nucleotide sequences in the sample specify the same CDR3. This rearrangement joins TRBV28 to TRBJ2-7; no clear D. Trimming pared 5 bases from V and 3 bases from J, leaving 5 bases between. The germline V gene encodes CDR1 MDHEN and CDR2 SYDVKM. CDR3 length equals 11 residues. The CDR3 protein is CASSPGYEQYF. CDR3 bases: TGTGCCAGCAGTCCAGGCTACGAGCAGTACTTC.

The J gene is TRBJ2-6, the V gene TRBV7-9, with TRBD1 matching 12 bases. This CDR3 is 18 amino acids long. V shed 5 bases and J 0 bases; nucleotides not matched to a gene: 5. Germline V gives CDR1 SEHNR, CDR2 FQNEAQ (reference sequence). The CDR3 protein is CASSGGTGGHSGANVLTF. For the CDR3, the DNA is TGTGCCAGCAGCGGAGGGACAGGGGGCCACTCTGGGGCCAACGTCCTGACTTTC.

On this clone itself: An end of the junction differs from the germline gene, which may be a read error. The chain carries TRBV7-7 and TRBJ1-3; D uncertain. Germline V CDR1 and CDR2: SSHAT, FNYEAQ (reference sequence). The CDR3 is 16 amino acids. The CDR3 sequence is CASSPGNDLSGNTIYF. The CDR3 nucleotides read TGTGCTAGCAGCCCGGGTAACGACCTCTCTGGAAACACCATATATTTT.

The CDR3 bases are TGTGCCAGCAGCTTAAACTCAGGGGCCGGCCCCCAGTACTTC. It specifies CASSLNSGAGPQYF. V gene TRBV7-3 combines with J gene TRBJ2-5, with a weak D call TRBD1 (6 bases). Trimming stripped 1 base from V and 9 bases from J, with 15 bases between. Germline lookup yields CDR1 SGHTA and CDR2 FQGTGA. The CDR3 spans 14 residues.

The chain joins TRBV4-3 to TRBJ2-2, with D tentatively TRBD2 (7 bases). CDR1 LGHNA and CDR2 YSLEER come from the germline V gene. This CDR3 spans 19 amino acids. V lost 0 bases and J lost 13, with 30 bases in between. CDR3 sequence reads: CASSQDHIAGALPGLGLFF. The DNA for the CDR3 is TGCGCCAGCAGCCAAGATCATATCGCGGGGGCCCTACCGGGTTTGGGGCTGTTTTTT.

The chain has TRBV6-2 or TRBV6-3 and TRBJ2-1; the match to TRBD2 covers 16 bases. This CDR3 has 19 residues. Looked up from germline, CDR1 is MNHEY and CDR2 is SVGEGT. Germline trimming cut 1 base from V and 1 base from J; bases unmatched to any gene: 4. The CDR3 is CASSYWGLAGGSSYNEQFF. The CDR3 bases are TGTGCCAGCAGTTACTGGGGACTAGCGGGAGGGAGTTCCTACAATGAGCAGTTCTTC.

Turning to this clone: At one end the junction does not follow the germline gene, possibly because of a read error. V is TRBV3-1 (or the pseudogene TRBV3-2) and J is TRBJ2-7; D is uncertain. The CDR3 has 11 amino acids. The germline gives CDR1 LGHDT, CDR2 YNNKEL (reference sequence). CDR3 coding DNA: TGTGCCAGCAGCTTCGGTCCCTGGTTGGTGTTC. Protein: CASSFGPWLVF.

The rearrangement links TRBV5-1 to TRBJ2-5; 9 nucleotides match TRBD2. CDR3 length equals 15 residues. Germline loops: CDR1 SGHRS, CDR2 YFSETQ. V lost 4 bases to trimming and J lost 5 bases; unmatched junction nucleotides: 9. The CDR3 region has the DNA TGCGCCAGCAGCCGACGGGCGGGAGGGGAGGAGACCCAGTACTTC. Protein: CASSRRAGGEETQYF.

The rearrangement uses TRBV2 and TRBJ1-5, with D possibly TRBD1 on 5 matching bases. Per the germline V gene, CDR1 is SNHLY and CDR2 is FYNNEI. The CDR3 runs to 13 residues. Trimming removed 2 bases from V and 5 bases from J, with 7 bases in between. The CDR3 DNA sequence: TGTGCCAGCAGTGAATTCAGGGATCAGCCCCAGCATTTT. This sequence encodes CASSEFRDQPQHF.